The source of this TCR beta chain is a study of regulatory T cells in long-lasting Graves disease. The time point denotes: newly diagnosed GD, antithyroid drugs for less than 3 months. PBMC RNA served as the TCR library source. Arm-PCR of CDR3 regions and iRepertoire HTBI primers were the basis on which TCR beta libraries were built. A single record per CDR3 protein comes from TCRdb applying MiXCR to the multiplex PCR reads. The sample comprises 370,000 or so distinct CDR3 sequences, around 16% of which are singletons, and over 20% rests with the top ten. There are 12 residues in the CDR3. Germline V gene sequence: CDR1 LGHDT, CDR2 YNNKEL (reference sequence). V was pared by 2 bases and J by 7 bases, with 8 bases between. In addition, the sample was reused for a study of T cells in Graves' hyperthyroidism and ophthalmopathy.

The sequenced sample was peripheral blood mononuclear cells (PBMCs), obtained at new diagnosis, from a patient treated with antithyroid drugs. The receptor was isolated from a young woman with Graves disease. V gene TRBV3-1 combines with J gene TRBJ1-2, with D unresolved. CDR3 sequence: CASSQKGFGYTF. The CDR3 DNA reads TGTGCCAGCAGCCAAAAAGGGTTTGGCTACACCTTC.